These 13 T cell receptor beta chains came from one sample sequenced in a study of T cell changes during pregnancy in multiple sclerosis. Sequencing was performed with immunoSEQ multiplex PCR; in TCRdb, only in-frame clones are kept and a portion is missing. The sample holds about 42,000 clones, about 85% seen once. Sequenced material: CD4+ T cells from peripheral blood mononuclear cells, taken before pregnancy. These receptors were taken from a female donor with multiple sclerosis, enrolled in a pregnancy study.

The chain joins TRBV25-1 to TRBJ2-3; D not certain. The germline V gene encodes CDR1 MGHDK and CDR2 SYGVNS. The CDR3 contains 13 residues. The V and J ends lost 8 bases and 4 bases respectively, with 13 bases between them. CDR3 sequence: CASGAPTADTQYF. As DNA, the CDR3 is TGTGCCAGCGGAGCGCCAACCGCAGATACGCAGTATTTT.

This chain links TRBV4-1 with TRBJ2-7, with a weak D call TRBD2 (5 bases). CDR1 MGHRA and CDR2 YSYEKL come from the germline V gene. This CDR3 is built from 13 residues. Deletions cut 0 bases from V and 12 bases from J, with 15 bases between. CDR3 loop: CASSQEAGLGMYF. DNA of the CDR3: TGCGCCAGCAGCCAAGAGGCGGGTCTTGGTATGTACTTC.

The rearrangement links TRBV7-8 to TRBJ2-5; D may be TRBD1 (6 bases). The CDR3 loop spans 16 amino acids. Germline V gives CDR1 SGHVS, CDR2 FQNEAQ. The ends were cut back, 1 base at V and 5 bases at J, with 17 bases in the middle. CDR3 protein: CASSLGGQGDRETQYF. The CDR3 DNA reads as TGTGCCAGCAGCTTAGGGGGGCAGGGCGACCGCGAGACCCAGTACTTC.

The rearrangement uses TRBV6-5 and TRBJ1-1; possibly TRBD1 for D (6 bases). The germline V gene has CDR1 MNHEY and CDR2 SVGAGI. The CDR3 is 14 residues long. Trimming removed 4 bases from V and 2 bases from J, with 11 bases in between. In DNA, the CDR3 is TGTGCCAGCAGTTTAAGGGACATCAACACTGAAGCTTTCTTT. Its protein product is CASSLRDINTEAFF.

This chain joins TRBV19 and TRBJ1-4, with TRBD1 matching 8 bases. The CDR3 has 16 amino acids. J gave up 5 bases and V 6 bases, and 11 bases lay outside the gene matches. The germline CDR1 and CDR2 sequences are LNHDA and SQIVND (reference sequence). CDR3 DNA sequence: TGTGCCAGTAGCGCGGACAGGGCCACAGGGAATGAAAAACTGTTTTTT. It is translated as CASSADRATGNEKLFF.

In its sample, this clone was seen once. V usage is TRBV18 and J usage is TRBJ1-1; a weak D match, TRBD1 (6 bases). The CDR3 covers 17 residues. CDR1 and CDR2 from the germline V gene are KGHSH and LQKENI. V lost 3 bases and J lost 0, with 17 bases in between. This CDR3 reads CASSPLPDRPMNTEAFF. Here the CDR3 DNA reads TGTGCCAGCTCACCGCTCCCAGACAGGCCGATGAACACTGAAGCTTTCTTT. The whole variable domain, filled in from reference TRBV18 and TRBJ1-1, reads NAGVMQNPRHLVRRRGQEARLRCSPMKGHSHVYWYRQLPEEGLKFMVYLQKENIIDESGMPKERFSAEFPKEGPSILRIQQVVRGDSAAYFCASSPLPDRPMNTEAFFGQGTRLTVV.

This clone was detected only once. The chain is built from TRBV7-2 and TRBJ2-1; 8 nucleotides line up with TRBD1. After removal of 4 bases from V and 7 bases from J, the junction contained 12 bases not matched to a gene. The CDR3 contains 16 residues. Looked up from germline, CDR1 is SGHTA and CDR2 is FQGNSA. The CDR3 sequence is CASSSLSRTGRNEQFF. The CDR3 nucleotides read TGTGCCAGCAGCTCTCTCTCGCGGACAGGGCGGAATGAGCAGTTCTTC.

The rearrangement links TRBV4-3 to TRBJ2-3, with TRBD1 as a possible D gene (5 bases). Trimming removed 1 base from V and 2 bases from J, with 13 bases in between. Germline loops: CDR1 LGHNA, CDR2 YSLEER. The CDR3 is 16 residues long. The CDR3 region is CASSQGSTVPTDTQYF. CDR3 DNA sequence: TGCGCCAGCAGCCAAGGGTCGACAGTCCCCACAGATACGCAGTATTTT.

The chain employs TRBV9 and TRBJ1-2; D is ambiguous. The V and J ends lost 2 bases and 3 bases respectively, with 17 bases between them. The CDR3 extends over 16 amino acids. The germline V gene has CDR1 SGDLS and CDR2 YYNGEE. CDR3 sequence: CASSVSGILSDYGYTF. The DNA for the CDR3 is TGTGCCAGCAGCGTTTCGGGAATCCTATCGGACTATGGCTACACCTTC.

The chain joins TRBV7-2 to TRBJ1-5; D gene unclear. The CDR3 length is 13 residues. Looked up from germline, CDR1 is SGHTA and CDR2 is FQGNSA. V shed 4 bases and J shed 4 bases, with 8 bases lying between them. For the CDR3, the DNA is TGTGCCAGCAGCTCCCGGGGTAATCAGCCCCAGCATTTT. This codes for CASSSRGNQPQHF.

This chain joins TRBV9 and TRBJ1-2, with TRBD1 as a possible D gene (5 bases). The V end was cut by 0 bases, the J end by 8 bases, with 8 bases between. Germline V gene lookup returns CDR1 SGDLS and CDR2 YYNGEE. The CDR3 totals 12 residues. The CDR3 region is CASSVVGGGYTF. The DNA of the CDR3 is TGTGCCAGCAGCGTAGTGGGGGGAGGCTACACCTTC. Full variable domain (outside the CDR3, taken from reference TRBV9 and TRBJ1-2): DSGVTQTPKHLITATGQRVTLRCSPRSGDLSVYWYQQSLDQGLQFLIQYYNGEERAKGNILERFSAQQFPDLHSELNLSSLELGDSALYFCASSVVGGGYTFGSGTRLTVV.

The chain combines TRBV7-9 with TRBJ2-7; the match to TRBD2 covers 9 bases. In germline, CDR1 is SEHNR, CDR2 FQNEAQ (reference sequence). CDR3 length: 14 residues. The V and J ends lost 3 bases and 5 bases, in that order; junction bases with no gene match: 5. DNA of the CDR3: TGTGCCAGCAGCTTGGCGGGAGGGACCCACGAGCAGTACTTC. It translates to CASSLAGGTHEQYF.

The chain recombines TRBV5-1 with TRBJ2-3; D uncertain. V shed 3 bases and J shed 7 bases, with 6 bases lying between them. The CDR3 runs to 11 residues. Germline V lookup: CDR1 SGHRS, CDR2 YFSETQ. The CDR3 here is CASSSLNTQYF. The CDR3 DNA is TGCGCCAGCAGCTCGCTAAATACGCAGTATTTT.